Following are 25 T cell receptor beta chains from one sample sequenced in a study of blood T cell repertoires in COVID-19. Only in-frame clones appear in the TCRdb table, and some are missing; sequencing was by immunoSEQ multiplex PCR. The data show roughly 160,000 clones, around four fifths seen once. Sequenced sample: peripheral blood. These TCRs come from an elderly woman with COVID-19, enrolled during active disease.

The V call is TRBV12-3 or TRBV12-4, the J call TRBJ1-1, with a possible D match to TRBD1 (5 bases). Trimming shortened V by 6 bases and J by 6 bases, and 14 bases separated the two germline ends. This CDR3 spans 13 amino acids. The CDR3 loop is CASRLDSPSEAFF. The CDR3 nucleotides are TGTGCCAGCAGACTCGACAGCCCCTCTGAAGCTTTCTTT.

The CDR3 bases are TGTGCCAGTAGTAACAATGAACAGAACTATGGCTACACCTTC. This translates into CASSNNEQNYGYTF. The chain employs TRBV19 and TRBJ1-2; no clear D. V shed 4 bases and J shed 2 bases, with 11 bases lying between them. The CDR3 runs to 14 residues. CDR1 is LNHDA and CDR2 is SQIVND in the germline V gene (reference sequence).

CDR3 sequence (DNA): TGTGCCAGCTCACCCGGGACAGGGATCTACAATGAGCAGTTCTTC. Protein sequence: CASSPGTGIYNEQFF. J is TRBJ2-1 and V is TRBV18; 9 bases are shared with TRBD1. CDR1 and CDR2 from the germline V gene are KGHSH and LQKENI. This CDR3 comprises 15 residues. The trim removed 3 bases at V and 3 bases at J, leaving 3 bases unmatched.

The chain recombines TRBV5-1 with TRBJ2-2, with 7 positions matching TRBD1. The CDR3 length is 14 residues. Germline lookup yields CDR1 SGHRS and CDR2 YFSETQ. After removal of 4 bases from V and 6 bases from J, the junction contained 6 bases not matched to a gene. CDR3 DNA sequence: TGCGCCAGCAGCCAAACGACAGGGCCCGGGGAGCTGTTTTTT. It translates to CASSQTTGPGELFF. Looking up the rest from reference TRBV5-1 and TRBJ2-2 gives the full variable domain: KAGVTQTPRYLIKTRGQQVTLSCSPISGHRSVSWYQQTPGQGLQFLFEYFSETQRNKGNFPGRFSGRQFSNSRSEMNVSTLELGDSALYLCASSQTTGPGELFFGEGSRLTVL.

The chain employs TRBV19 and TRBJ1-3; D not resolved. CDR1 and CDR2 from the germline V gene are LNHDA and SQIVND (reference sequence). The V gene lost 4 bases and the J gene lost 0 bases, with 13 bases spanning the gap. The CDR3 runs 16 residues. This CDR3 reads CASSTQRHHSGNTIYF. CDR3 bases: TGTGCCAGTAGTACCCAGAGACACCACTCTGGAAACACCATATATTTT.

V is TRBV3-1 (or the pseudogene TRBV3-2) and J is TRBJ2-7; D remains unclear. The ends were cut back, 5 bases at V and 0 bases at J, with 5 bases in the middle. CDR1 and CDR2 (germline): LGHDT, YNNKEL (reference sequence). The CDR3 is 12 residues long. CDR3 amino acids: CASSFSSYEQYF. DNA for the CDR3: TGTGCCAGCAGCTTTAGCTCCTACGAGCAGTACTTC.

This CDR3 reads CASSRGQGLMGETQYF. In nucleotides, the CDR3 is TGTGCCAGCAGCCGTGGACAGGGACTAATGGGAGAGACCCAGTACTTC. V and J are TRBV3-1 (or the pseudogene TRBV3-2) and TRBJ2-5; D possibly corresponds to TRBD1 (8 bases). The V and J ends lost 4 bases and 4 bases respectively, with 19 bases between them. Germline V lookup: CDR1 LGHDT, CDR2 YNNKEL (reference sequence). This CDR3 spans 16 amino acids.

This chain links TRBV7-9 with TRBJ2-3; no definite D call. V lost 5 bases and J 2 bases, leaving 23 bases between the germline ends. The CDR3 runs 18 residues. Germline CDR1 reads SEHNR; CDR2 reads FQNEAQ (reference sequence). This chain's CDR3 is CASSPARSPSAPTDTQYF. The CDR3 DNA reads TGTGCCAGCAGCCCCGCACGTTCGCCAAGCGCTCCCACAGATACGCAGTATTTT.

The V call is TRBV5-1, the J call TRBJ1-4, with 7 positions matching TRBD1. This CDR3 region has 14 residues. From germline, CDR1 is SGHRS and CDR2 YFSETQ. V gave up 3 bases and J gave up 13 bases; unmatched junction bases: 12. The CDR3 bases are TGCGCCAGCAGCTCGGGACAGACAAACGAGGGACTGTTTTTT. Its protein product is CASSSGQTNEGLFF.

The chain couples TRBV6-5 to TRBJ2-3, with D perhaps TRBD1 (6 bases). The CDR3 sequence is 15 residues long. Germline V gives CDR1 MNHEY, CDR2 SVGAGI. Trimming removed 2 bases at V and 2 bases at J, with 11 bases between. The CDR3 here is CASSYQPGHTDTQYF. In DNA form, the CDR3 reads TGTGCCAGCAGTTACCAACCGGGACACACAGATACGCAGTATTTT.

This clone occurred a few times. The CDR3 spells CASSPLRGSYNEQFF. DNA of the CDR3: TGTGCCAGCAGTCCCTTGCGGGGATCCTACAATGAGCAGTTCTTC. The rearrangement links TRBV27 to TRBJ2-1, with a tentative D call TRBD2 (6 bases). Germline V lookup: CDR1 MNHEY, CDR2 SMNVEV (reference sequence). The V and J ends lost 5 bases and 1 base respectively, with 12 bases between them. The CDR3 is 15 amino acids.

CDR3 region: CASSQVLAGAPQETQYF. The CDR3 region has the DNA TGCGCCAGCAGCCAGGTACTAGCGGGAGCCCCCCAAGAGACCCAGTACTTC. The gene calls are TRBV5-1 and TRBJ2-5; TRBD2 matches at 11 bases. Losses at the gene ends were 4 bases for V and 1 base for J; bases not matched to a gene: 9. The V gene's germline CDR1 is SGHRS and CDR2 YFSETQ. The CDR3 is 17 residues long.

The chain recombines TRBV19 with TRBJ2-5; tentatively, D is TRBD1 (6 bases). The CDR3 sequence is 13 residues long. The germline V and J ends were trimmed by 5 bases and 5 bases, with 12 bases remaining between them. Germline assignment: CDR1 LNHDA and CDR2 SQIVND (reference sequence). The CDR3: CASSQTGRETQYF. CDR3 bases: TGTGCCAGTAGTCAGACAGGCAGGGAGACCCAGTACTTC.

The chain employs TRBV5-1 and TRBJ1-1, with 9 bases lining up with TRBD1. Germline assignment: CDR1 SGHRS and CDR2 YFSETQ. The J segment lost 12 bases and the V segment lost 4 bases, leaving 16 bases of the junction unmatched. The CDR3 sequence is 15 residues long. CDR3 DNA sequence: TGCGCCAGCAGCGCGGAAACCGGGACAGGGAAAATAACTTTCTTT. This codes for CASSAETGTGKITFF.

The chain uses TRBV19 and TRBJ1-2; 8 nucleotides line up with TRBD1. Looked up from germline, CDR1 is LNHDA and CDR2 is SQIVND (reference sequence). The CDR3 totals 13 residues. The junction had 3 bases not matched to a gene; V was cut back by 4 bases and J by 5 bases. The CDR3 region is CASSTGQGYGYTF. Written as DNA, the CDR3 is TGTGCCAGTAGTACCGGACAGGGATATGGCTACACCTTC.

This clone came up once. This chain joins TRBV10-3 and TRBJ2-3, with a possible D match to TRBD2 (6 bases). Germline CDR1 ENHRY, CDR2 SYGVKD. The CDR3 contains 13 residues. With 9 bases removed from V and 2 bases from J, the gap between germline ends came to 12 bases. CDR3 nucleotide sequence: TGTGCCATGGGAAGGGAGGACACAGATACGCAGTATTTT. This translates into CAMGREDTDTQYF.

The V gene is TRBV28, the J gene TRBJ1-2; D may be TRBD1 (5 bases). Germline V gene data show CDR1 as MDHEN and CDR2 as SYDVKM. The CDR3 extends over 13 amino acids. The V end was cut by 4 bases, the J end by 10 bases, with 16 bases between. The CDR3 region has the DNA TGTGCCAGCAGTTGGGGCGTAGGAATCGACTACACCTTC. Translated, it gives CASSWGVGIDYTF.

This chain links TRBV3-1 (or the pseudogene TRBV3-2) with TRBJ2-3; perhaps TRBD2 as D (6 bases). The V gene's germline CDR1 is LGHDT and CDR2 YNNKEL (reference sequence). CDR3 length: 14 amino acids. V was shortened by 3 bases and J by 8 bases, with 15 bases between the two germline ends. CDR3 sequence reads: CASSHSSVAVTQYF. The CDR3 DNA is TGTGCCAGCAGCCATTCTAGCGTGGCGGTTACGCAGTATTTT.

The chain joins TRBV15 to TRBJ1-2; D possibly corresponds to TRBD1 (5 bases). The CDR3 consists of 15 residues. Looked up from germline, CDR1 is LNHNV and CDR2 is YYDKDF (reference sequence). Trimming left V 5 bases short and J 5 bases short, with 18 bases between. CDR3: CATSPHGGVEYGYTF. As DNA, the CDR3 is TGTGCCACCAGCCCTCACGGGGGGGTAGAGTATGGCTACACCTTC.

The CDR3, as DNA: TGTGCCAGCAGCTCCAACAGCGGCAGCACAGATACGCAGTATTTT. It encodes CASSSNSGSTDTQYF. V and J are TRBV7-2 and TRBJ2-3; TRBD2 is a possible D gene (5 bases). Germline assignment: CDR1 SGHTA and CDR2 FQGNSA. The CDR3 sequence is 15 residues long. V lost 4 bases and J 0 bases, leaving 11 bases between the germline ends.

The chain couples TRBV29-1 to TRBJ2-3, with a weak D call TRBD2 (5 bases). The V and J ends lost 8 bases and 0 bases respectively, with 15 bases between them. Germline V gene lookup returns CDR1 SQVTM and CDR2 ANQGSEA. CDR3 size: 14 residues. The CDR3 loop is CSFGRRTSTDTQYF. The DNA for the CDR3 is TGCAGCTTTGGACGTAGGACTAGCACAGATACGCAGTATTTT.

The chain combines TRBV6-5 with TRBJ2-7, with a tentative D call TRBD1 (6 bases). Germline lookup yields CDR1 MNHEY and CDR2 SVGAGI. The CDR3 runs to 14 residues. The germline V and J ends were trimmed by 9 bases and 3 bases, with 18 bases remaining between them. CDR3 in DNA: TGTGCCAGTTCATGGGGGCCGGGTGGCTACGAGCAGTACTTC. Its translation: CASSWGPGGYEQYF.

The chain combines TRBV5-1 with TRBJ2-1; D not resolved. This CDR3 has 13 amino acids. Between the trimmed V and J ends, which lost 1 base and 6 bases, there was a span of 8 bases. The germline V gene encodes CDR1 SGHRS and CDR2 YFSETQ. The CDR3 coding sequence is TGCGCCAGCAGCTTGACTCCCGGCAATGAGCAGTTCTTC. It encodes CASSLTPGNEQFF.

The chain combines TRBV5-3 with TRBJ2-5; 8 positions agree with TRBD2. TRBV5-3 is recorded as an ORF, its role being uncertain. CDR3 length: 18 amino acids. The trim removed 1 base at V and 2 bases at J, leaving 13 bases unmatched. CDR3 DNA: TGTGCCAGAAGCTTGAACGGCTGGATAGCGGGGAGACAAGAGACCCAGTACTTC. It is translated as CARSLNGWIAGRQETQYF.

This chain links TRBV28 with TRBJ2-2, with D unclear. The V gene's germline CDR1 is MDHEN and CDR2 SYDVKM. This CDR3 spans 14 amino acids. V was trimmed by 6 bases and J by 7 bases, leaving 15 bases between them. The CDR3 DNA reads as TGTGCCAGCAGGTCCTCTGTGCGCGGCGGGGAGCTGTTTTTT. Protein product: CASRSSVRGGELFF.